The clone carrying this T cell receptor (beta chain) was observed a few times. Its target is not known. This record belongs to a study of post-analysis software for immune sequencing data. Study summary: In terms of disease course, relapsing-remitting, secondary progressive and progressive-relapsing multiple sclerosis were included.

Researchers reported that TCR beta cDNA libraries carried unique molecular identifiers. The T cell input of roughly 0.9 to 11 million gave roughly 0.5 million cDNA molecules. TCRdb fed the PCR reads into MiXCR, producing one record per CDR3 protein. The table has some 450,000 distinct CDR3 sequences, approximately 46% seen once. Trimming took 4 bases from V and 1 from J; bases not matched to a gene: 9. The CDR3 sequence is 17 residues long. Germline V gene data show CDR1 as SGHRS and CDR2 as YFSETQ. Study-wide findings and caveats: In patients, TRBV5-6, TRBV5-1 and TRBV20-1 belonged to five TRBV segments found more frequently than in controls. A significant reduction in normalized Chao1 diversity was observed in multiple sclerosis patients versus controls. Same-batch preparations were strongly co-clustered by F measure.

The sequencing input was blood. The J gene is TRBJ2-1, the V gene TRBV5-1, with 9 bases matching TRBD2. The sequence derives from a girl aged 10 to 17 with multiple sclerosis. The CDR3 DNA reads TGCGCCAGCAGCGGCCCCCTAGCGGGAAGGTCCTACAATGAGCAGTTCTTC. Residues: CASSGPLAGRSYNEQFF. The full variable domain, in which reference TRBV5-1 and TRBJ2-1 provide the parts outside the CDR3, is KAGVTQTPRYLIKTRGQQVTLSCSPISGHRSVSWYQQTPGQGLQFLFEYFSETQRNKGNFPGRFSGRQFSNSRSEMNVSTLELGDSALYLCASSGPLAGRSYNEQFFGPGTRLTVL.